This T cell receptor (beta chain) was found in a study of blood T cell repertoires in COVID-19. Background on the study: There were acute and convalescent COVID-19 samples, and they came from the United States, Italy and Spain. Sources were T cells, B-cell-depleted T cells, or PBMCs; the material itself was cDNA or gDNA.

In the original processing: The assay estimated nucleated cells by amplifying reference gene primers. Sequenced by immunoSEQ multiplex PCR; TCRdb stores in-frame clones only, minus some. That table furnishes V, J and clone size, whereas the DNA furnished D and trimming. The sample carries approximately 110,000 clones, 85% recorded once. Between the trimmed V and J ends, which lost 8 bases and 8 bases, there was a span of 12 bases. CDR3 size: 12 residues. CDR1 LNHDA and CDR2 SQIVND come from the germline V gene (reference sequence). The chain is built from TRBV19 and TRBJ1-4; D remains unclear. The TCR was taken from a human donor in a cohort sampled during active COVID-19. The sequencing sample was made of peripheral blood. In DNA form, the CDR3 reads TGTGCCAGTTGTTTTAGCGGGGAAAAACTGTTTTTT. Protein: CASCFSGEKLFF.